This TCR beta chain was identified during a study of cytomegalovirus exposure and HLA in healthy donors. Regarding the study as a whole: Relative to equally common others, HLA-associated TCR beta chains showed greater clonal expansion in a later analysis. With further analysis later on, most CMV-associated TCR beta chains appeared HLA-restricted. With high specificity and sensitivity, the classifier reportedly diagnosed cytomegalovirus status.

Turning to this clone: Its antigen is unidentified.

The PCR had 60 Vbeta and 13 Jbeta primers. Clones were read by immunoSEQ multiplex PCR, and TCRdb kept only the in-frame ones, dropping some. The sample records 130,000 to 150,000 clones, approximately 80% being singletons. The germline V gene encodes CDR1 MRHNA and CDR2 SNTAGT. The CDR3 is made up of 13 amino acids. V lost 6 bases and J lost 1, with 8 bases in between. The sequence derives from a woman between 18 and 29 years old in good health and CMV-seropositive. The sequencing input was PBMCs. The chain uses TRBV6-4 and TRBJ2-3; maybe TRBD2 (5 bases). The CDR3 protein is CASSHGGTDTQYF. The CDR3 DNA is TGTGCCAGCAGCCACGGGGGCACAGATACGCAGTATTTT.